The text below deals with one TCR beta chain. The antigen remains undetermined. The data were obtained in a study of T cells expressing NK-cell markers. Study conclusions and caveats: HCMV specificity of the expanded NKG2C+ T cell clones stayed unclear.

Following a re-call of the 5' RACE reads, TCRdb has one entry per CDR3 protein and lacks DNA. This sample's clone table lists about 380,000 distinct CDR3 sequences. The germline V gene has CDR1 SGHRS and CDR2 YFSETQ. This CDR3 region has 15 residues. The receptor was isolated from a man aged 18-75 years in good health. Material for sequencing was blood T cells: a sorted CD56 or NKG2C T cell subset, CD4+ or CD8+ T cells, or bulk PBMC T cells (not recorded which). V gene TRBV5-1 combines with J gene TRBJ2-7; TCRdb names TRBD2, which stays unverified in the absence of DNA. The CDR3 here is CASSLKGGAGYEQYF.